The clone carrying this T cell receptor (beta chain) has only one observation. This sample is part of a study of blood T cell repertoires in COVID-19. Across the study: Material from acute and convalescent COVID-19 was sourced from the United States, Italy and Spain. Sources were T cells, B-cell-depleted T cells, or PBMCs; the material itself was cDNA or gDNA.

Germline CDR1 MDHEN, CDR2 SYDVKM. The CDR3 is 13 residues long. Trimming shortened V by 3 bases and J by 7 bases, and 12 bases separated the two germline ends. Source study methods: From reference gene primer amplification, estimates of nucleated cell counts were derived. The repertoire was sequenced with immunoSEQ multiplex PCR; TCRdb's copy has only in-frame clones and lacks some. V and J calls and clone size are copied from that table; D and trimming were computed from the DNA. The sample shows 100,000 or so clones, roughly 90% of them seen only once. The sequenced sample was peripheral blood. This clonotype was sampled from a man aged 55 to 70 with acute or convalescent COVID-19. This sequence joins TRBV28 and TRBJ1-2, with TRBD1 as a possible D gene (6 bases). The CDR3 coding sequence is TGTGCCAGCAGTTTTTTGGACAGTGGTGGCTACACCTTC. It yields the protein CASSFLDSGGYTF.